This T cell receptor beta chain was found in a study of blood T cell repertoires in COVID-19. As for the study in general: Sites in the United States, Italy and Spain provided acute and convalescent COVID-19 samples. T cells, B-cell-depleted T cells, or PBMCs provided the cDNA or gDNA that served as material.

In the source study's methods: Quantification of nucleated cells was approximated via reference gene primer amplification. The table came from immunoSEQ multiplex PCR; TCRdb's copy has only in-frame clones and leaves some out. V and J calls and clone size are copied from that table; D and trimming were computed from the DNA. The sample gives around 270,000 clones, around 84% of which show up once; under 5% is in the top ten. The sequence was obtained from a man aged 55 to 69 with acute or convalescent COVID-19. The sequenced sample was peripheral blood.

The CDR3 DNA reads as TGCGCCAGCAGCCCCCAGGACAACTCCGCGACCATATATTTT. It yields the protein CASSPQDNSATIYF. The V call is TRBV5-1, the J call TRBJ1-3; TRBD1 might be the D (5 bases). Trimming pared 4 bases from V and 10 bases from J, leaving 18 bases between. Germline V lookup: CDR1 SGHRS, CDR2 YFSETQ. The CDR3 has 14 amino acids.